This is a list of T cell receptor beta chains from one sample in a study of regulatory T cells in long-lasting Graves disease. One entry per CDR3 protein results from TCRdb running MiXCR on the multiplex PCR reads. The sample comprises some 470,000 distinct CDR3 sequences, 20% to 25% of which are singletons, and over 6% rests with the top ten. Material: peripheral blood mononuclear cells (PBMCs), obtained when the disease was refractory, from a patient treated with antithyroid drugs. These receptors were obtained from a female donor with Graves disease. Both conserved end residues are part of each CDR3. D genes are given only for firm matches. Rows may omit the clone size; those that give it use once, few, many or a size class.

J	D	size	V	DNA	CDR3
TRBJ1-1	NA	many	TRBV2	TGTGCCAGCAGCCTAAGACAGGACGGCACTGAAGCTTTCTTT	CASSLRQDGTEAFF
TRBJ2-2	NA	many	TRBV11-2	TGTGCCAGCAGCATCCGATCCGGACCCGGGGAGCTGTTTTTT	CASSIRSGPGELFF
TRBJ2-5	NA	many	TRBV20-1	TGCAGTGCCAGTAGGGTCTTATTAGAGACCCAGTACTTC	CSASRVLLETQYF
TRBJ1-1	NA	NA	TRBV30	TGTGCCTGGAGTATGCGGGGAAACACTGAAGCTTTCTTT	CAWSMRGNTEAFF
TRBJ2-5	TRBD2	many	TRBV12-5	TGTGCTAGTGGTTTGGTACTGGGAAGCGGGGCCCGCAGTGGGGCCCAGTACTTC	CASGLVLGSGARSGAQYF
TRBJ1-2	NA	many	TRBV2	TGTGCCAGCAGCACAGAAGACTATGGCTACACCTTC	CASSTEDYGYTF
TRBJ2-7	TRBD2	NA	TRBV12-3/TRBV12-4	TGTGCCAGCAGTCGAACCCCTAGCGGGACCTCCTACGAGCAGTACTTC	CASSRTPSGTSYEQYF
TRBJ2-4	TRBD1	few	TRBV27	TGTGCCAGCGGGAGAGACAGGGGGGGAAACATTCAGTACTTC	CASGRDRGGNIQYF
TRBJ2-7	NA	few	TRBV7-9	TGTGCCAGCAGCGCAGCTCGGACGTCCCCCCCGTACGAGCAGTACTTC	CASSAARTSPPYEQYF
TRBJ2-2	TRBD2	many	TRBV6-1	TGTGCCAGCTATGAAGCGGGAGAGGTCACCGGGGAGCTGTTTTTT	CASYEAGEVTGELFF
TRBJ2-5	TRBD2	many	TRBV7-8	TGTGCCAGCAGCTTAGGACTAGCGGGGGCCCCCGTGGAGACCCAGTACTTC	CASSLGLAGAPVETQYF
TRBJ1-5	TRBD1	many	TRBV12-3/TRBV12-4	TGTGCCAGCAGTTCCGATTCCGGGACAGGGGCCGTTTATAGCAATCAGCCCCAGCATTTT	CASSSDSGTGAVYSNQPQHF
TRBJ2-5	NA	NA	TRBV5-5	TGTGCCAGCAGCTTGAGGGGCGTACAGGGGGGGGAGACCCAGTACTTC	CASSLRGVQGGETQYF
TRBJ2-1	NA	NA	TRBV13	TGTGCCAGCAGCTTATTCGGGAGACCTTACAATGAGCAGTTCTTC	CASSLFGRPYNEQFF
TRBJ2-4	NA	many	TRBV12-3/TRBV12-4	TGTGCCAGCAGCCACACCAAAAACATTCAGTACTTC	CASSHTKNIQYF
TRBJ2-3	NA	few	TRBV6-1	TGTGCCAGCAGTGAACGGAGGTGGGGAGATACGCAGTATTTT	CASSERRWGDTQYF
TRBJ1-5	NA	few	TRBV18	TGTGCCAGCTCACCAGATCGTCAGCCCCAGCATTTT	CASSPDRQPQHF
TRBJ2-7	NA	many	TRBV7-2	TGTGCCAGCAGCGCTGACCGGGACGGGGCCTACGAGCAGTACTTC	CASSADRDGAYEQYF
TRBJ1-1	NA	once	TRBV20-1	TGCAGTGCTAGCCCCAGTAGGACAGTGAACACTGAAGCTTTCTTT	CSASPSRTVNTEAFF
TRBJ1-2	TRBD1	many	TRBV20-1	TGCAGTGCAGTTACAGGGGAGGGAGGCTACACCTTC	CSAVTGEGGYTF
TRBJ2-7	TRBD1	many	TRBV5-1	TGCGCCAGCAAAACATCGACAGGGGGTCCCTACGAGCAGTACTTC	CASKTSTGGPYEQYF
TRBJ1-5	NA	few	TRBV7-3	TGTGCCAGCAGCTTGGGGAAGGGTCAGCCCCAGCATTTT	CASSLGKGQPQHF
TRBJ2-6	NA	NA	TRBV5-1	TGCGCCAGCAGTTCGGGATTCTCTGGGGCCAACGTCCTGACTTTC	CASSSGFSGANVLTF
TRBJ2-5	NA	many	TRBV28	TGTGCCAGCAGACCCCCCGGGCAGGGGACCCAGTACTTC	CASRPPGQGTQYF
TRBJ2-7	TRBD2	NA	TRBV29-1	TGCAGCGGGGTACTAGCGGGGGACCCCTACGAGCAGTACTTC	CSGVLAGDPYEQYF
TRBJ2-3	TRBD1	NA	TRBV19	TGTGCCAGTAGTACGGGACAGAGAAGCACAGATACGCAGTATTTT	CASSTGQRSTDTQYF
TRBJ2-5	NA	many	TRBV11-2	TGTGCCAGCAGCCCGTATGGGCCAGGGTCGGGGGAGACCCAGTACTTC	CASSPYGPGSGETQYF
TRBJ2-6	NA	few	TRBV12-3/TRBV12-4	TGTGCCAGCAGTTTTAGGTCGTCTGGGGCCAACGTCCTGACTTTC	CASSFRSSGANVLTF
TRBJ1-1	NA	many	TRBV27	TGTGCCAGCAGTAAAGGGGGGGGAACCACTGAAGCTTTCTTT	CASSKGGGTTEAFF
TRBJ2-5	NA	NA	TRBV9	TGTGCCAGCAGCGTAGCCCCCCGAGAGGCAGGGGACGGGGCCCAGTACTTC	CASSVAPREAGDGAQYF
TRBJ2-2	NA	few	TRBV7-9	TGTGCCAGCAGCTTACCTTCGTTGGGGCCGAACACCGGGGAGCTGTTTTTT	CASSLPSLGPNTGELFF
TRBJ1-1	TRBD1	NA	TRBV6-1	TGTGCCAGCAGGGAGGGGACAGCGGACCTTGAAGCTTTCTTT	CASREGTADLEAFF
TRBJ2-2	TRBD2	many	TRBV24-1	TGTGCCACCAGTGACCAAACTAGCGGGAGGGACCCCGGGGAGCTGTTTTTT	CATSDQTSGRDPGELFF
TRBJ2-2	TRBD2	NA	TRBV27	TGTGCCAGCAGTTTAAAAGGGGGCCTAGCGGGGGGCACCGGGGAGCTGTTTTTT	CASSLKGGLAGGTGELFF
TRBJ2-2	NA	NA	TRBV19	TGTGCCAGTAGCCCGGGACGTACATCGAACACCGGGGAGCTGTTTTTT	CASSPGRTSNTGELFF
TRBJ1-4	NA	NA	TRBV15	TGTGCCACCAGCACCTCTCGGGACACCGAAGAAAAACTGTTTTTT	CATSTSRDTEEKLFF
TRBJ2-1	NA	few	TRBV24-1	TGTGCCACCAGTGATTATCGCGGGGCGACTGTCCATGAGCAGTTCTTC	CATSDYRGATVHEQFF
TRBJ2-5	TRBD1	NA	TRBV7-9	TGTGCCAGCAGCTTAGGGACAGGGCTCGAGACCCAGTACTTC	CASSLGTGLETQYF
TRBJ2-7	TRBD1	few	TRBV12-3/TRBV12-4	TGTGCCAGCAGTTCACCCGGGACAGCGAACGAGCAGTACTTC	CASSSPGTANEQYF
TRBJ1-1	NA	many	TRBV28	TGTGCCAGCAGTCCCCCCCCGGGGGTAGGGAACACTGAAGCTTTCTTT	CASSPPPGVGNTEAFF